This T cell receptor beta chain was profiled in a study of T cells expressing NK-cell markers. From its re-call of the 5' RACE reads, TCRdb lists each CDR3 protein once, without DNA. There are over 250,000 distinct CDR3 sequences in the sample, with 4% to 5% held by the top ten. The CDR3 is 16 amino acids. Germline CDR1 LGHNA, CDR2 YNFKEQ. The material sequenced was blood T cells: a sorted CD56 or NKG2C T cell subset, CD4+ or CD8+ T cells, or bulk PBMC T cells (not recorded which). The chain couples TRBV4-2 to TRBJ2-4. This clonotype was obtained from a woman aged 18-69 years in good health. Here the CDR3 reads CASSLHRGVPKNIQYF.